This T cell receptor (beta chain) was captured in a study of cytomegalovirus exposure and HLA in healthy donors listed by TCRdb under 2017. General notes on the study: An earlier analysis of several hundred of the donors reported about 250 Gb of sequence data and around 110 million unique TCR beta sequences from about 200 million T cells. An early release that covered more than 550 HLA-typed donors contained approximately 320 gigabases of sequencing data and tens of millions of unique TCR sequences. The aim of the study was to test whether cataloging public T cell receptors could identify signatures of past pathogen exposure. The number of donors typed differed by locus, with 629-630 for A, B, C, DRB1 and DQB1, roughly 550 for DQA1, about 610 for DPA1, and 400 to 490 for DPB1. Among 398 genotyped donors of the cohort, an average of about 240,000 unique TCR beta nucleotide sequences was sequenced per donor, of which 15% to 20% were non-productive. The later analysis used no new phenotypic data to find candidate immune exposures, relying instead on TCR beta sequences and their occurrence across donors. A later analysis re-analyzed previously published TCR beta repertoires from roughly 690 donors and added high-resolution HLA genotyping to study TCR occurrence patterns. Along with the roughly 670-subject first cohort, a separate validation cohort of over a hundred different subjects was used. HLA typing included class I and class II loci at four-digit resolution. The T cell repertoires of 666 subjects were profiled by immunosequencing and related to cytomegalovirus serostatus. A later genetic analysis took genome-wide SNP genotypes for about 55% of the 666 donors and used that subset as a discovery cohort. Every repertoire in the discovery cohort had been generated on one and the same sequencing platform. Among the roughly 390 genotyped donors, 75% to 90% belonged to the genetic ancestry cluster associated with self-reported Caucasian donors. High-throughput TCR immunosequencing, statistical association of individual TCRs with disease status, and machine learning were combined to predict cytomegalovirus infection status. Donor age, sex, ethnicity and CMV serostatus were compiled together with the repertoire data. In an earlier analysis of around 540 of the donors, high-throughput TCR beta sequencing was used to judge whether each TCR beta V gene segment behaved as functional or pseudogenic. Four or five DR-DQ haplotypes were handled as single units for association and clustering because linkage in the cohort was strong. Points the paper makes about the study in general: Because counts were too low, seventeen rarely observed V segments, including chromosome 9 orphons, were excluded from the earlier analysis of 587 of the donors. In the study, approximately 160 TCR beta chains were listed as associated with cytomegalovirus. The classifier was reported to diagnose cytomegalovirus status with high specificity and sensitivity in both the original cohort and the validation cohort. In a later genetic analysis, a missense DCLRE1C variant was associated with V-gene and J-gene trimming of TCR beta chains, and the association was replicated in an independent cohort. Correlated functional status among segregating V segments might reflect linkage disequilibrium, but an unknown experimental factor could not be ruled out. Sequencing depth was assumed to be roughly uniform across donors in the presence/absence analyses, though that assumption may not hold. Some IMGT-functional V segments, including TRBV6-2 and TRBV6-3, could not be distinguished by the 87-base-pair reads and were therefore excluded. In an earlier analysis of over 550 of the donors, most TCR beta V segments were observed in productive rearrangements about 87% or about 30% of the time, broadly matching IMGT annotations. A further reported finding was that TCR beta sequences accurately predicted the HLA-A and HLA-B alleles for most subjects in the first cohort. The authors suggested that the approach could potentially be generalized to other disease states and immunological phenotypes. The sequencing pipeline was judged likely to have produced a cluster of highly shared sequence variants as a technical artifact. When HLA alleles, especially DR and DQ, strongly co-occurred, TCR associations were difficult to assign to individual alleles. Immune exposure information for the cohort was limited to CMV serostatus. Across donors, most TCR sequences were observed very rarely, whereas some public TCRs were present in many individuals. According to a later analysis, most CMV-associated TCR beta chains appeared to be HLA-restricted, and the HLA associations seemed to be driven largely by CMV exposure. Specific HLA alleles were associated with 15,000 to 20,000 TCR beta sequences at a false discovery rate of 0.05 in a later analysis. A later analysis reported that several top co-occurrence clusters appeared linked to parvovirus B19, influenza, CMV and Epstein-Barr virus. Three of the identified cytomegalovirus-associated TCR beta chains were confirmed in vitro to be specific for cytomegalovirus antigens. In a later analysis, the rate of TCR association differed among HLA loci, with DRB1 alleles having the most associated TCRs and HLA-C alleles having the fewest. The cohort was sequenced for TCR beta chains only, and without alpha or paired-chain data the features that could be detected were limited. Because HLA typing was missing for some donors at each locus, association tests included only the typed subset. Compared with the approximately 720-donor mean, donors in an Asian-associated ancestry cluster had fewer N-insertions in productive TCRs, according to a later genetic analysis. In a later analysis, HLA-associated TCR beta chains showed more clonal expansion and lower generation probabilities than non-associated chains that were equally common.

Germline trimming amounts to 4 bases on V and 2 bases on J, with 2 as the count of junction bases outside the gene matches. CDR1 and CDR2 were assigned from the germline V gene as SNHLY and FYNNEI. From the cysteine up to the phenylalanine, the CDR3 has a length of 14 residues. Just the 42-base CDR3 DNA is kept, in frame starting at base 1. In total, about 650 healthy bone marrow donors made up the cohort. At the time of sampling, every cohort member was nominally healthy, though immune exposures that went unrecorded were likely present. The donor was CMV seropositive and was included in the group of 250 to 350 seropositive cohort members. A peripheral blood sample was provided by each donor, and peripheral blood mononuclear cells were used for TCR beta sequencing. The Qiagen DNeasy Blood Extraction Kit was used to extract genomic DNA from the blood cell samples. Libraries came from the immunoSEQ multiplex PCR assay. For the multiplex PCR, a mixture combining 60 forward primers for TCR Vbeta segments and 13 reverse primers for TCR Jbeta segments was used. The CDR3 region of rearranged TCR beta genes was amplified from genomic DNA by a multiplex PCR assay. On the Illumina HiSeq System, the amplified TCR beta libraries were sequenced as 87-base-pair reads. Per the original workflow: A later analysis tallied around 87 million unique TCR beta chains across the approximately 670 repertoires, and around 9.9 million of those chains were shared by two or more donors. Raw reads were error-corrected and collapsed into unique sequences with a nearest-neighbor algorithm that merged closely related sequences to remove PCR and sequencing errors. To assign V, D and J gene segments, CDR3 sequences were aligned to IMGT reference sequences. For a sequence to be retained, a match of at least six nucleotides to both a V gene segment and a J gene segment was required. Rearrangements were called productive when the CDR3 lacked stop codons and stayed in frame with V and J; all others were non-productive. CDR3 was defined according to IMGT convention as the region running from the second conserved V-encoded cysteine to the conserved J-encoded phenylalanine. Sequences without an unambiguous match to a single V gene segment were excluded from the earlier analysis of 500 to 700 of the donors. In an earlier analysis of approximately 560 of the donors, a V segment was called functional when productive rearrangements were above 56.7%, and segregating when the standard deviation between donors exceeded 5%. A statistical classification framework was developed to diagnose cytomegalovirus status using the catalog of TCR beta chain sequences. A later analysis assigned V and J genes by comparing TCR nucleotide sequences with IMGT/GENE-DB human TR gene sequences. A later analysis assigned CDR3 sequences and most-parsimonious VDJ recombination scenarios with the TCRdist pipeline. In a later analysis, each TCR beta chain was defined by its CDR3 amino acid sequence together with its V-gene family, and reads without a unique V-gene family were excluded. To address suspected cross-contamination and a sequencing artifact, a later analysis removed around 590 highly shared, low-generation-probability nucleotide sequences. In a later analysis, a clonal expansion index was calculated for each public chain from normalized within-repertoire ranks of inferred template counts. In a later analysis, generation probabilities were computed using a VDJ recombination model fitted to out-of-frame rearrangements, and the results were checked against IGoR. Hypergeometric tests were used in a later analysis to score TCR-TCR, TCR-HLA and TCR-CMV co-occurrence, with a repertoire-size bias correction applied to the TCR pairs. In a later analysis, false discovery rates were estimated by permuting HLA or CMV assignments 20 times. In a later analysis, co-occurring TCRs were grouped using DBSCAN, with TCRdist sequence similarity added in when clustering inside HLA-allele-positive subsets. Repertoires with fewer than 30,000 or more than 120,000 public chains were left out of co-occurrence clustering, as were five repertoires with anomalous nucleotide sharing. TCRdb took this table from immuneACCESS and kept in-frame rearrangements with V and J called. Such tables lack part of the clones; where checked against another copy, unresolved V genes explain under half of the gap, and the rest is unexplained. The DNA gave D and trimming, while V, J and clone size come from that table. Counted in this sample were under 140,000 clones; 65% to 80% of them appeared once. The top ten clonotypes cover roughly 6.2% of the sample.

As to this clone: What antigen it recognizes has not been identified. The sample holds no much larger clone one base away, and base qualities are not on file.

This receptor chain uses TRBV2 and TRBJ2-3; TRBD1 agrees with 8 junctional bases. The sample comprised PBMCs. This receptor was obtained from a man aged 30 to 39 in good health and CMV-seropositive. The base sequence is TGTGCCAGCAGTGTGACAGGGGCCACAGATACGCAGTATTTT. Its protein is CASSVTGATDTQYF.